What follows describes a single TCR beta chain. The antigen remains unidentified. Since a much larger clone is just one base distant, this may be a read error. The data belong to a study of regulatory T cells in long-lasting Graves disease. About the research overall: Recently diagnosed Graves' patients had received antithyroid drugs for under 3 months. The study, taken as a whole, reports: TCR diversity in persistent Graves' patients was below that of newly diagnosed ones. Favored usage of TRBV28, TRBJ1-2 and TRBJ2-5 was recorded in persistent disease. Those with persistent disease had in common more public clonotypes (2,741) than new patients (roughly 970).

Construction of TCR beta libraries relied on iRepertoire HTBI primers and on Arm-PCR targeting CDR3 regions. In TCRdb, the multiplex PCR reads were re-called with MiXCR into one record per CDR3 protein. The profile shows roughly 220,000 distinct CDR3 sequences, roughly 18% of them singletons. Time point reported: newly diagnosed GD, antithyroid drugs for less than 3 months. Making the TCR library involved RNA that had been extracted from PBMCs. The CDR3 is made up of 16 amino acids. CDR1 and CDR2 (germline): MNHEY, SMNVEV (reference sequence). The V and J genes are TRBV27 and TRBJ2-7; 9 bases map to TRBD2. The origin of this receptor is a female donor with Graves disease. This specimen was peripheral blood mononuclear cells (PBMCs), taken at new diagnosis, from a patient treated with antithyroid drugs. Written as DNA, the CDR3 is TGTGTCAGCAGTTTATCGCGGGGGGGGGGTCGAGGCGAGCAGTACTTC. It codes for CVSSLSRGGGRGEQYF.